This T cell receptor beta chain originates from a study of identical twins. Study outcomes and limitations: Where out-of-frame alpha sequences were twin-shared, they showed excess low generation probability. With abundant cord blood beta clonotypes, insertions were fewer; memory repertoires showed no such pattern. Twins shared beta out-of-frame sequences in excess, but this excess was weaker.

This clonotype appeared a few times. The target antigen is unknown. TCRdb re-called the 5' RACE reads with MiXCR, one entry per CDR3 protein. This sample yields approximately 890,000 distinct CDR3 sequences, of which approximately 13% are seen a single time; about 1.6% belongs to the top ten. The V and J ends lost 5 bases and 4 bases, in that order; junction bases with no gene match: 5. Germline V gene lookup returns CDR1 MNHEY and CDR2 SMNVEV (reference sequence). The CDR3 length is 14 residues. The same specimen was also included in a second study, on yellow fever vaccine responses in identical twins.

This TCR was sampled from a woman under 30 in good health. The chain combines TRBV27 with TRBJ2-5; TRBD1 agrees at 9 bases. Sequencing used PBMCs. The CDR3 nucleotides are TGTGCCAGCAGTAACAGGGGGCGAGTAGAGACCCAGTACTTC. This translates into CASSNRGRVETQYF.